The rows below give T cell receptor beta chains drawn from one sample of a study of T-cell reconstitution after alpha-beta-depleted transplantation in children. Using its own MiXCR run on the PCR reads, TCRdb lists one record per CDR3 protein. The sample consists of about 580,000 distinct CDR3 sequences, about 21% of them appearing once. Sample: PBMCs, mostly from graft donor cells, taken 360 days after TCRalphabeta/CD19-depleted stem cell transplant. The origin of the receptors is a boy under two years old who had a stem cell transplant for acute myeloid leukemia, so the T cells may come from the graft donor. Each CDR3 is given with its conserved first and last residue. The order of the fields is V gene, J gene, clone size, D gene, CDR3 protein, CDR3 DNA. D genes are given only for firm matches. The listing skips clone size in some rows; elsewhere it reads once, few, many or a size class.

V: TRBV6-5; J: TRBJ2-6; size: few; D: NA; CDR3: CASSYSFASGANVLTF; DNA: TGTGCCAGCAGTTACTCTTTTGCCTCTGGGGCCAACGTCCTGACTTTC
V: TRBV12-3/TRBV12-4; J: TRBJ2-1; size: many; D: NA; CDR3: CASRPDGLNEQFF; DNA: TGTGCCAGCAGGCCGGACGGCTTAAATGAGCAGTTCTTC
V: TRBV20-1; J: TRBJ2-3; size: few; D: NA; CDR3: CSAPGEMTDTQYF; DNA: TGCAGTGCCCCTGGTGAGATGACAGATACGCAGTATTTT
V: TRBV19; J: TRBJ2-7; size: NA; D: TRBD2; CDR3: CASQTMTSGSYEQYF; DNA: TGTGCCAGTCAAACAATGACTAGCGGGAGCTACGAGCAGTACTTC
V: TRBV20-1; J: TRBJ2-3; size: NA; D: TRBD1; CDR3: CSARWNRGTDTQYF; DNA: TGCAGTGCTAGGTGGAACAGGGGGACAGATACGCAGTATTTT
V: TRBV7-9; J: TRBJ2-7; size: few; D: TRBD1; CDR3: CASSLDRGYYEQYF; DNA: TGTGCCAGCAGCTTAGACAGGGGATACTACGAGCAGTACTTC
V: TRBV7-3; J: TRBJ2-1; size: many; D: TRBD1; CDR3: CASSLRPGDRAFQFF; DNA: TGTGCCAGCAGCCTCCGCCCCGGGGACAGGGCATTTCAGTTCTTC
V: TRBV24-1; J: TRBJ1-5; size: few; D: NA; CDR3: CATSWGDNQPQHF; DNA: TGTGCCACCAGTTGGGGGGACAATCAGCCCCAGCATTTT
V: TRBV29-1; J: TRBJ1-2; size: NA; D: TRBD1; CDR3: CSVEEAIGGYYGYTF; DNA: TGCAGCGTTGAAGAAGCCATAGGGGGCTACTATGGCTACACCTTC
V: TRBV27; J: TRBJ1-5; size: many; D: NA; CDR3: CASSPWTASIGLPQHF; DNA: TGTGCCAGCAGTCCTTGGACAGCTTCTATCGGATTGCCCCAGCATTTT
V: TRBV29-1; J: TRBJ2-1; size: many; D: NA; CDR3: CSGMYRVWGNEQFF; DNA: TGCAGCGGGATGTACAGGGTCTGGGGCAATGAGCAGTTCTTC
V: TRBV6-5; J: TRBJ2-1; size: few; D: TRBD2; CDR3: CASSFWAGGDGTEQFF; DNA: TGTGCCAGCAGTTTCTGGGCGGGGGGGGATGGTACTGAGCAGTTCTTC
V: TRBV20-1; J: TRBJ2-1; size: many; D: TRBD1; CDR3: CSAGDSVELHNEQFF; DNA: TGCAGTGCAGGGGACAGTGTTGAGCTCCACAATGAGCAGTTCTTC
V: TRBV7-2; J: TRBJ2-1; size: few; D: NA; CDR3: CASSLLGGAGGEQFF; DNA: TGTGCCAGCAGCTTACTCGGCGGGGCTGGCGGTGAGCAGTTCTTC
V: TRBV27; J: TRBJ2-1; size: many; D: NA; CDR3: CASSLASSYNEQFF; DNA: TGTGCCAGCAGTTTGGCCAGCTCCTACAATGAGCAGTTCTTC
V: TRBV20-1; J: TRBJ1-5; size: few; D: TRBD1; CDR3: CSAKDRAYQPQHF; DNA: TGCAGTGCTAAGGACAGGGCTTATCAGCCCCAGCATTTT
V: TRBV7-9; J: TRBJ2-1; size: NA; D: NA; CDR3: CASSFHPSYGEQFF; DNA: TGTGCCAGCAGCTTCCATCCCTCCTACGGTGAGCAGTTCTTC
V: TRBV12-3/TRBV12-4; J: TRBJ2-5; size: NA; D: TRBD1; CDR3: CASSFGTGTQETQYF; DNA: TGTGCCAGCAGTTTCGGGACAGGGACACAAGAGACCCAGTACTTC
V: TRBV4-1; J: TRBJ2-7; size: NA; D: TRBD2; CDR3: CASSLRGREYEQYF; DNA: TGCGCCAGCAGCCTCCGAGGGAGGGAATACGAGCAGTACTTC
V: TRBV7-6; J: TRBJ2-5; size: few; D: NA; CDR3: CASSLGGPSLSETQYF; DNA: TGTGCCAGCAGCTTAGGAGGGCCTAGCTTAAGTGAGACCCAGTACTTC
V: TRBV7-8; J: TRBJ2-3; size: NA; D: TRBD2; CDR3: CASSLPLLAGVIMDTQYF; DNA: TGTGCCAGCAGCTTGCCCCTCCTAGCGGGGGTTATTATGGATACGCAGTATTTT
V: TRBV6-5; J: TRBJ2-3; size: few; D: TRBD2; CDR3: CASSYFLAGTDTQYF; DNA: TGTGCCAGCAGTTACTTCCTAGCGGGCACAGATACGCAGTATTTT
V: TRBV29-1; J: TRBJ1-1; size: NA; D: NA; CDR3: CSVGTVKGRTEAFF; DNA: TGCAGCGTTGGTACGGTCAAGGGGCGGACTGAAGCTTTCTTT
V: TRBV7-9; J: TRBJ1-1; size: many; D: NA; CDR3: CASTLGAEPLF; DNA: TGTGCCAGCACCCTCGGGGCAGAACCTCTCTTT
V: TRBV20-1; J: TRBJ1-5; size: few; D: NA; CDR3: CSARDQGPNQPQHF; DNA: TGCAGTGCTAGAGACCAGGGGCCCAATCAGCCCCAGCATTTT
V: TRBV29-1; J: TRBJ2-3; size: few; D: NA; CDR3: CSVSYTSTDTQYF; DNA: TGCAGCGTTAGTTATACTAGCACAGATACGCAGTATTTT
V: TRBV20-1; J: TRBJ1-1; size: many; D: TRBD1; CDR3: CSPGTGAHPEAFF; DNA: TGCAGTCCAGGGACAGGGGCCCACCCTGAAGCTTTCTTT
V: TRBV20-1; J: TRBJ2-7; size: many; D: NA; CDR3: CSASHSRGREEQYF; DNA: TGCAGTGCTAGTCATAGTCGGGGCAGGGAAGAGCAGTACTTC
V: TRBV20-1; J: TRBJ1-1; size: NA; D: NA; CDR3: CSASQIPTVDTEAFF; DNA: TGCAGTGCTAGTCAGATTCCGACAGTTGACACTGAAGCTTTCTTT
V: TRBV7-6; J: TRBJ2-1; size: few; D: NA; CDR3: CASSLNTGGSTREQFF; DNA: TGTGCCAGCAGCTTGAATACCGGGGGTAGCACCCGAGAGCAGTTCTTC
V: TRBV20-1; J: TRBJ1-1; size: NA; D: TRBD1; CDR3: CSARVTGAMNTEAFF; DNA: TGCAGTGCTAGAGTAACAGGGGCTATGAACACTGAAGCTTTCTTT
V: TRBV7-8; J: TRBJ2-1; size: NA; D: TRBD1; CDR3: CASSDRQGALGEQFF; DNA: TGTGCCAGCAGCGACCGACAGGGGGCTTTAGGGGAGCAGTTCTTC
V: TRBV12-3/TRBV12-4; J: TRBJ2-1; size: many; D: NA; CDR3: CASSPSPRPSSYNEQFF; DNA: TGTGCCAGCAGCCCTTCCCCAAGGCCTAGCTCCTACAATGAGCAGTTCTTC
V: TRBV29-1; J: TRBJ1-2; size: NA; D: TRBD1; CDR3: CSVGAGGDYGYTF; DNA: TGCAGCGTTGGAGCAGGGGGAGACTATGGCTACACCTTC
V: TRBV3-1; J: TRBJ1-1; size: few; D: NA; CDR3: CASSQTGTNTEAFF; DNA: TGTGCCAGCAGCCAGACCGGGACGAACACTGAAGCTTTCTTT
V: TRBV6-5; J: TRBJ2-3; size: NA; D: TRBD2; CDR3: CASSYSARGGGFTDTQYF; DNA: TGTGCCAGCAGTTACTCGGCACGCGGGGGGGGTTTCACAGATACGCAGTATTTT
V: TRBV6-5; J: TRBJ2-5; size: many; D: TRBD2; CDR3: CASSHLAGGPRETQYF; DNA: TGTGCCAGCAGTCACCTAGCGGGGGGGCCTCGAGAGACCCAGTACTTC
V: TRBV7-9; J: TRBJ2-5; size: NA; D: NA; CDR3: CASGGVQETQYF; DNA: TGTGCCAGCGGCGGGGTGCAAGAGACCCAGTACTTC
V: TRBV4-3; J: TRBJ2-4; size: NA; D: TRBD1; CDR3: CASSRERTGKNIQYF; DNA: TGCGCCAGCAGTCGTGAAAGGACAGGGAAAAACATTCAGTACTTC
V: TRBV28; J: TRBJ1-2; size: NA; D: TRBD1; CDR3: CASSHSPGGEPYGYTF; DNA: TGTGCCAGCAGCCATTCCCCAGGGGGCGAACCCTATGGCTACACCTTC
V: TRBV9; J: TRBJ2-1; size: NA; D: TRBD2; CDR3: CASSVVASGRSYNEQFF; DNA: TGTGCCAGCAGCGTAGTGGCTAGCGGGCGATCCTACAATGAGCAGTTCTTC
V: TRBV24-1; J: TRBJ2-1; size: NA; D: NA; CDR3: CATSDPDGTRAYNEQFF; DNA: TGTGCCACCAGTGATCCGGACGGGACCCGAGCCTACAATGAGCAGTTCTTC